These 13 T cell receptor beta chains were all obtained from the same sample, sequenced in a study of vaccination effects on CD4 cells after COVID-19. Viral peptide pool expansion of antigen-specific CD4+ T cells preceded sequencing in the ViraFEST assay. Cells that had been cultured for approximately eleven days were the source of isolated CD4+ T cells. What these receptors recognize is not known. Assay: immunoSEQ multiplex PCR; the TCRdb copy retains only in-frame clones and omits some. The sample contains about 19,000 clones, about 73% of which appear only once. This specimen consisted of CD4+ T cells from PBMCs cultured with HCoV-229E spike peptides, obtained before COVID-19 vaccination. These receptors originate from a human donor who received a COVID-19 vaccine.

V and J are TRBV10-1 and TRBJ1-2, with D perhaps TRBD1 (6 bases). V shed 1 base and J shed 8 bases, with 17 bases lying between them. Germline V gene data show CDR1 as WNHNN and CDR2 as SYGVQD (reference sequence). The CDR3 covers 15 residues. CDR3 sequence reads: CASSEFGGDKGGYTF. In nucleotides, the CDR3 is TGCGCCAGCAGTGAGTTCGGCGGGGACAAGGGCGGCTACACCTTC.

The rearrangement links TRBV25-1 to TRBJ2-6, with a tentative D call TRBD2 (6 bases). The CDR3 totals 16 residues. Trimming took off 5 bases at V and 2 bases at J, with 13 bases between the two ends. CDR1 and CDR2 from the germline V gene are MGHDK and SYGVNS. The CDR3: CASSNPGGTGANVLTF. In DNA, the CDR3 is TGTGCCAGCAGTAACCCAGGAGGGACTGGGGCCAACGTCCTGACTTTC.

This chain links TRBV5-4 with TRBJ2-1; 8 bases fit TRBD2. With V trimmed by 3 bases and J by 7 bases, 12 bases remained unmatched. Germline V gene sequence: CDR1 SGHNT, CDR2 YYREEE (reference sequence). The CDR3 runs to 16 residues. The CDR3 DNA reads TGTGCCAGCAGCTCTCCGGCGGGGGGATTGGAAAATGAGCAGTTCTTC. It translates to CASSSPAGGLENEQFF.

The gene calls are TRBV28 and TRBJ2-1; no clear D gene. Trimming took 2 bases from V and 7 from J, leaving 3 bases between them. This CDR3 region has 11 residues. Germline CDR1 is MDHEN and CDR2 is SYDVKM. The CDR3 DNA sequence: TGTGCCAGCAGTTTAACAAATGAGCAGTTCTTC. It codes for CASSLTNEQFF.

The chain carries TRBV15 and TRBJ1-2, with 10 bases matching TRBD1. CDR3 size: 16 residues. The germline gives CDR1 LNHNV, CDR2 YYDKDF (reference sequence). Trimming removed 5 bases from V and 2 bases from J; junction bases left unmatched: 8. DNA of the CDR3: TGTGCCACCAGCTTAGGGACAGGGGTAATCAACTATGGCTACACCTTC. Protein product: CATSLGTGVINYGYTF.

J is TRBJ1-5 and V is TRBV5-6; D gene ambiguous. The germline V gene encodes CDR1 SGHDT and CDR2 YYEEEE. Trimming stripped 0 bases from V and 0 bases from J, with 7 bases between. The CDR3 has 15 residues. The CDR3 loop reads CASSLALYSNQPQHF. CDR3 DNA sequence: TGTGCCAGCAGCTTGGCACTCTATAGCAATCAGCCCCAGCATTTT. Together with reference TRBV5-6 and TRBJ1-5, the CDR3 gives the full variable domain: DAGVTQSPTHLIKTRGQQVTLRCSPKSGHDTVSWYQQALGQGPQFIFQYYEEEERQRGNFPDRFSGHQFPNYSSELNVNALLLGDSALYLCASSLALYSNQPQHFGDGTRLSIL.

The genes are TRBV29-1 and TRBJ2-3; 8 bases fit TRBD1. V shed 3 bases and J 8 bases; nucleotides not matched to a gene: 10. The CDR3 loop spans 14 amino acids. Germline V lookup: CDR1 SQVTM, CDR2 ANQGSEA. The CDR3 region is CSVDDRGLGGTQYF. CDR3 DNA sequence: TGCAGCGTTGATGACAGGGGCCTGGGGGGTACGCAGTATTTT.

The chain uses TRBV25-1 and TRBJ1-2; D remains ambiguous. CDR3 length: 13 residues. Germline CDR1 is MGHDK and CDR2 is SYGVNS. The V end lost 3 bases, the J end lost 4 bases, and 9 bases lay between the germline ends. The CDR3 bases are TGTGCCAGCAGTGATCCGGCCAGCTATGGCTACACCTTC. Residues: CASSDPASYGYTF.

This clone was recorded a few times. V is TRBV10-3 and J is TRBJ2-2; D is uncertain. This CDR3 comprises 12 residues. V was cut by 9 bases and J by 4 bases, with 9 bases left in between. The V gene's germline CDR1 is ENHRY and CDR2 SYGVKD. The CDR3 protein is CAISRITGELFF. The CDR3 DNA reads TGTGCCATTTCTAGGATCACCGGGGAGCTGTTTTTT.

This chain joins TRBV5-6 and TRBJ2-7; the match to TRBD2 covers 8 bases. The junction had 1 base not matched to a gene; V was cut back by 2 bases and J by 3 bases. There are 13 residues in the CDR3. Per germline, CDR1 SGHDT and CDR2 YYEEEE. The DNA of the CDR3 is TGTGCCAGCAGCTTAGCGGGAGTCTACGAGCAGTACTTC. This gives the protein CASSLAGVYEQYF.

Only one count was recorded for this clone. The chain employs TRBV2 and TRBJ2-1; 10 positions match TRBD1. J gave up 9 bases and V 6 bases, and 11 bases lay outside the gene matches. Germline V lookup: CDR1 SNHLY, CDR2 FYNNEI. This CDR3 spans 15 amino acids. The CDR3 DNA sequence: TGTGCCAGCAGCGACCGGGACAGGGGTCCTAGTGAGCAGTTCTTC. It encodes CASSDRDRGPSEQFF. The complete variable domain, with remaining parts taken from reference TRBV2 and TRBJ2-1, reads EPEVTQTPSHQVTQMGQEVILRCVPISNHLYFYWYRQILGQKVEFLVSFYNNEISEKSEIFDDQFSVERPDGSNFTLKIRSTKLEDSAMYFCASSDRDRGPSEQFFGPGTRLTVL.

This clone was detected a few times. V and J are TRBV25-1 and TRBJ2-2; a weak D match, TRBD1 (5 bases). CDR1 and CDR2 (germline): MGHDK, SYGVNS. Trimming stripped 5 bases from V and 6 bases from J, with 13 bases between. The CDR3 covers 14 residues. The CDR3 nucleotides are TGTGCCAGCAGTAATACAGGTTTCTCCGGGGAGCTGTTTTTT. This gives the protein CASSNTGFSGELFF.

The gene calls are TRBV3-1 (or the pseudogene TRBV3-2) and TRBJ1-2; D gene uncertain. The CDR3 is made up of 14 amino acids. The germline CDR1 and CDR2 sequences are LGHDT and YNNKEL (reference sequence). V lost 1 base, J lost 0 bases, and 6 bases lay in between. The DNA for the CDR3 is TGTGCCAGCAGCCAAGGGAAACCTAACTATGGCTACACCTTC. It specifies CASSQGKPNYGYTF.